These T cell receptor beta chains were read from a single sample in a study of vaccination and CD4 T cells after COVID-19. TCRdb re-derived calls from the PCR reads in MiXCR, one entry per CDR3 protein. This sample yields about 20,000 distinct CDR3 sequences, of which approximately 50% are seen a single time; roughly 9.2% belongs to the top ten. These receptors have no identified antigens. The specimen was CD4+ T cells from blood, cultured in vitro. Receptor source: a human donor who had recovered from COVID-19. Both conserved end residues are part of each CDR3. Fields, in order: CDR3 DNA, CDR3 protein, D gene, clone size, V gene, J gene. The D gene is left open where the match is weak. Not every row has a clone size; where given, it reads once, few, many or a size class.

CDR3nt: TGTGCCAGCAGCTTAGGGGGGAAACTGGGCTACACCTTC
CDR3aa: CASSLGGKLGYTF
d_gene: .
abundance: .
v_gene: TRBV7-2
j_gene: TRBJ1-2

CDR3nt: TGTGCCAGTAGTCCCCGATCCCTTGGGCAAGAGACCCAGTACTTC
CDR3aa: CASSPRSLGQETQYF
d_gene: .
abundance: .
v_gene: TRBV19
j_gene: TRBJ2-5

CDR3nt: TGTGCCAGAAGCCTAAGGACAGGGTTGGGGGTTCCATACGGAAATCAGCCCCAGCATTTT
CDR3aa: CARSLRTGLGVPYGNQPQHF
d_gene: TRBD1
abundance: once
v_gene: TRBV5-3
j_gene: TRBJ1-5

CDR3nt: TGTGCCAGCACTGGGACAGGGATCGGAGCTTTCTTT
CDR3aa: CASTGTGIGAFF
d_gene: TRBD1
abundance: .
v_gene: TRBV25-1
j_gene: TRBJ1-1

CDR3nt: TGTGCCACCCAAGAGGGGGACAGGTTTACTTCACCCCTCCACTTT
CDR3aa: CATQEGDRFTSPLHF
d_gene: TRBD1
abundance: few
v_gene: TRBV27
j_gene: TRBJ1-6

CDR3nt: TGTGCCAGCCAGGCGTACACCGGGGAGCTGTTTTTT
CDR3aa: CASQAYTGELFF
d_gene: .
abundance: .
v_gene: TRBV28
j_gene: TRBJ2-2

CDR3nt: TGTGCCAGCAGCCCCGTGGAGGCCGGGGAGCTGTTTTTT
CDR3aa: CASSPVEAGELFF
d_gene: .
abundance: few
v_gene: TRBV11-3
j_gene: TRBJ2-2

CDR3nt: TGCAGCGTACAGGGCCTCGGAAATGAGCAGTTCTTC
CDR3aa: CSVQGLGNEQFF
d_gene: .
abundance: .
v_gene: TRBV20-1
j_gene: TRBJ2-1

CDR3nt: TGTGCCACCTCACCGAATCGACAGGGGGCTAATCAGCCCCAGCATTTT
CDR3aa: CATSPNRQGANQPQHF
d_gene: TRBD1
abundance: .
v_gene: TRBV15
j_gene: TRBJ1-5

CDR3nt: TGTGCCTGGAGTGGACAGGGTGGGCAGCCCCAGCATTTT
CDR3aa: CAWSGQGGQPQHF
d_gene: TRBD1
abundance: .
v_gene: TRBV30
j_gene: TRBJ1-5

CDR3nt: TGCGCCAGCAGCTTCGGACAGGGTGGGCCTGAAGCTTTCTTT
CDR3aa: CASSFGQGGPEAFF
d_gene: TRBD1
abundance: few
v_gene: TRBV5-1
j_gene: TRBJ1-1

CDR3nt: TGCAGTGCTAGAGATGGGGCGGGAGGGTCCTACGAGCAGTACTTC
CDR3aa: CSARDGAGGSYEQYF
d_gene: TRBD2
abundance: once
v_gene: TRBV20-1
j_gene: TRBJ2-7

CDR3nt: TGTGCCTGGAGTGCCACTACCAACCATAATTCACCCCTCCACTTT
CDR3aa: CAWSATTNHNSPLHF
d_gene: .
abundance: .
v_gene: TRBV30
j_gene: TRBJ1-6

CDR3nt: TGTGCCAGCAGCTTAGGGGGGACTCAGGACGAGCAGTACTTC
CDR3aa: CASSLGGTQDEQYF
d_gene: .
abundance: .
v_gene: TRBV7-8
j_gene: TRBJ2-7

CDR3nt: TGCAGTGCTAGACGGACTAGCGGGGCAGGGGAGCAGTTCTTC
CDR3aa: CSARRTSGAGEQFF
d_gene: TRBD2
abundance: .
v_gene: TRBV20-1
j_gene: TRBJ2-1

CDR3nt: TGTGCCAGCAGCTTGGTGCCCGGGGAGCTGTTTTTT
CDR3aa: CASSLVPGELFF
d_gene: .
abundance: .
v_gene: TRBV5-4
j_gene: TRBJ2-2

CDR3nt: TGTGCCAGCAGTTTATCGACGGGGGGGTCACCCCTCCACTTT
CDR3aa: CASSLSTGGSPLHF
d_gene: .
abundance: .
v_gene: TRBV27
j_gene: TRBJ1-6

CDR3nt: TGTGCCAGCAGCTTAGTCGGGGGGGACAATGAGCAGTTCTTC
CDR3aa: CASSLVGGDNEQFF
d_gene: TRBD2
abundance: .
v_gene: TRBV7-3
j_gene: TRBJ2-1

CDR3nt: TGTGCCAGCAGCCAAGCCCGCACAGATACGCAGTATTTT
CDR3aa: CASSQARTDTQYF
d_gene: .
abundance: .
v_gene: TRBV11-3
j_gene: TRBJ2-3

CDR3nt: TGTGCCAGCAGTCTAACCGACAGGGGCACCGGGGAGCTGTTTTTT
CDR3aa: CASSLTDRGTGELFF
d_gene: TRBD1
abundance: few
v_gene: TRBV6-1
j_gene: TRBJ2-2

CDR3nt: TGTGCCAGTAGTTTCCTTAGGACGGGGAATCAGCCCCAGCATTTT
CDR3aa: CASSFLRTGNQPQHF
d_gene: .
abundance: few
v_gene: TRBV19
j_gene: TRBJ1-5

CDR3nt: TGCGCCAGCAGACCAGACAGCATGAACACTGAAGCTTTCTTT
CDR3aa: CASRPDSMNTEAFF
d_gene: .
abundance: .
v_gene: TRBV5-1
j_gene: TRBJ1-1

CDR3nt: TGTGCCAGCAGCCTTGAGCGGGGGGGCACTCTCTACAATGAGCAGTTCTTC
CDR3aa: CASSLERGGTLYNEQFF
d_gene: .
abundance: few
v_gene: TRBV21-1
j_gene: TRBJ2-1

CDR3nt: TGTGCCAGCAGCTTAGCGGGGGGCGGCCAAGAGACCCAGTACTTC
CDR3aa: CASSLAGGGQETQYF
d_gene: .
abundance: .
v_gene: TRBV7-9
j_gene: TRBJ2-5

CDR3nt: TGTGCCACCAGTGACCCCGGACAGGGGGCGACCGGGGAGCTGTTTTTT
CDR3aa: CATSDPGQGATGELFF
d_gene: TRBD1
abundance: .
v_gene: TRBV24-1
j_gene: TRBJ2-2

CDR3nt: TGTGCCAGCAGTTACAGGGGTGACTATGGCTACACCTTC
CDR3aa: CASSYRGDYGYTF
d_gene: TRBD1
abundance: .
v_gene: TRBV12-3/TRBV12-4
j_gene: TRBJ1-2

CDR3nt: TGTGCCAGCAGTGGCGGGAGAGTAGACACCGGGGAGCTGTTTTTT
CDR3aa: CASSGGRVDTGELFF
d_gene: TRBD2
abundance: .
v_gene: TRBV2
j_gene: TRBJ2-2

CDR3nt: TGTGCCAGCAGCCCCTTAGTGAAAAACATTCAGTACTTC
CDR3aa: CASSPLVKNIQYF
d_gene: .
abundance: .
v_gene: TRBV11-2
j_gene: TRBJ2-4

CDR3nt: TGCAGTGCCCCAGCGGGAGGTACAGATACGCAGTATTTT
CDR3aa: CSAPAGGTDTQYF
d_gene: TRBD2
abundance: .
v_gene: TRBV20-1
j_gene: TRBJ2-3

CDR3nt: TGTGCCAGCAGTTACTCGGAGTGGGGGTACGAGCAGTACTTC
CDR3aa: CASSYSEWGYEQYF
d_gene: .
abundance: few
v_gene: TRBV6-5
j_gene: TRBJ2-7

CDR3nt: TGTGCCATCAGGGGCCGGGACGAGAGAATTGACACAGATACGCAGTATTTT
CDR3aa: CAIRGRDERIDTDTQYF
d_gene: .
abundance: .
v_gene: TRBV10-3
j_gene: TRBJ2-3

CDR3nt: TGTGCCAGCAGCTTGGAGGCAGAACGGGAGCTGTTTTTT
CDR3aa: CASSLEAERELFF
d_gene: .
abundance: .
v_gene: TRBV11-3
j_gene: TRBJ2-2

CDR3nt: TGTGCCAGCAGAGAGACAGAGCAGTATGGCTACACCTTC
CDR3aa: CASRETEQYGYTF
d_gene: .
abundance: few
v_gene: TRBV2
j_gene: TRBJ1-2

CDR3nt: TGTGCCAGCAGTCTTACTAGCGGGAGGGCTCAGTACTTC
CDR3aa: CASSLTSGRAQYF
d_gene: TRBD2
abundance: .
v_gene: TRBV28
j_gene: TRBJ2-4

CDR3nt: TGTGCCAGCGAGGGGGGGATCACTGAAGCTTTCTTT
CDR3aa: CASEGGITEAFF
d_gene: .
abundance: .
v_gene: TRBV6-1
j_gene: TRBJ1-1

CDR3nt: TGCAGTGCTACCGGGACAGGGAGCAATCAGCCCCAGCATTTT
CDR3aa: CSATGTGSNQPQHF
d_gene: TRBD1
abundance: .
v_gene: TRBV20-1
j_gene: TRBJ1-5

CDR3nt: TGTGCCAGCAGTTACCAAAAGAGGACTAGCGGGAGGATCACAGATACGCAGTATTTT
CDR3aa: CASSYQKRTSGRITDTQYF
d_gene: TRBD2
abundance: .
v_gene: TRBV6-2/TRBV6-3
j_gene: TRBJ2-3

CDR3nt: TGTGCCAGCAGCACGGGACAAGTAGGTGAAAAACTGTTTTTT
CDR3aa: CASSTGQVGEKLFF
d_gene: .
abundance: .
v_gene: TRBV21-1
j_gene: TRBJ1-4

CDR3nt: TGTGCCAGCAGCTTTGGGGGGCAGCCCCAGCATTTT
CDR3aa: CASSFGGQPQHF
d_gene: .
abundance: .
v_gene: TRBV7-2
j_gene: TRBJ1-5

CDR3nt: TGTGCCAGCAGTGAGTCGCAGGGGCGTACCTATGGCTACACCTTC
CDR3aa: CASSESQGRTYGYTF
d_gene: .
abundance: .
v_gene: TRBV2
j_gene: TRBJ1-2

CDR3nt: TGTGCCACCAGAGGGACAGGGGTTGTCGGGGAGCTGTTTTTT
CDR3aa: CATRGTGVVGELFF
d_gene: TRBD1
abundance: few
v_gene: TRBV24-1
j_gene: TRBJ2-2

CDR3nt: TGTGCCAGTAGTGTCGGCACTTTGACAGATACGCAGTATTTT
CDR3aa: CASSVGTLTDTQYF
d_gene: .
abundance: .
v_gene: TRBV19
j_gene: TRBJ2-3

CDR3nt: TGTGCCAGCAGCTTAAGTTTCCTCGGACAGGGTTTCTACGAGCAGTACTTC
CDR3aa: CASSLSFLGQGFYEQYF
d_gene: TRBD1
abundance: .
v_gene: TRBV11-3
j_gene: TRBJ2-7

CDR3nt: TGTGCCAGCTCACCCAGCTCTTACGAGCAGTACTTC
CDR3aa: CASSPSSYEQYF
d_gene: .
abundance: .
v_gene: TRBV18
j_gene: TRBJ2-7

CDR3nt: TGCAGTGCTAGGAAGGGACAGACCTCTGGAAACACCATATATTTT
CDR3aa: CSARKGQTSGNTIYF
d_gene: TRBD1
abundance: few
v_gene: TRBV20-1
j_gene: TRBJ1-3

CDR3nt: TGTGCCAGCAGCAAAAAGGGGGGTTCGGATAGCAATCAGCCCCAGCATTTT
CDR3aa: CASSKKGGSDSNQPQHF
d_gene: .
abundance: .
v_gene: TRBV21-1
j_gene: TRBJ1-5

CDR3nt: TGTGCCAGCTCACCGGGAGTGCAGGGGGGCAAAAACATTCAGTACTTC
CDR3aa: CASSPGVQGGKNIQYF
d_gene: .
abundance: .
v_gene: TRBV18
j_gene: TRBJ2-4

CDR3nt: TGTGCCTGGAGTGTACTGCAGGGGTTCGACGAGCAGTACTTC
CDR3aa: CAWSVLQGFDEQYF
d_gene: .
abundance: .
v_gene: TRBV30
j_gene: TRBJ2-7

CDR3nt: TGTGCCAGTAGTTTTTCGAAGGGGGGCACTGAAGCTTTCTTT
CDR3aa: CASSFSKGGTEAFF
d_gene: .
abundance: .
v_gene: TRBV19
j_gene: TRBJ1-1

CDR3nt: TGTGCCAGTAGCCTAATCGGGACAGGCTATGGCTACACCTTC
CDR3aa: CASSLIGTGYGYTF
d_gene: TRBD1
abundance: .
v_gene: TRBV19
j_gene: TRBJ1-2

CDR3nt: TGTGCCTACGGGCAAGTCGCGGCTGAAGATACGCAGTATTTT
CDR3aa: CAYGQVAAEDTQYF
d_gene: .
abundance: .
v_gene: TRBV5-4
j_gene: TRBJ2-3

CDR3nt: TGTGCCATCGGGTCTGGAACTAGCACAGATACGCAGTATTTT
CDR3aa: CAIGSGTSTDTQYF
d_gene: .
abundance: .
v_gene: TRBV10-3
j_gene: TRBJ2-3